This TCR beta chain originates from a study of a mutant IDH1 vaccine in newly diagnosed glioma. Study-level background: It was radiotherapy, temozolomide, or both that patients received previously, with most receiving both. The study held visit V12 at week 35 and visit V13 at week 47. General study findings and limits: Pseudoprogression seemed unlinked to shifts in top peripheral T cell clonotypes.

Time point denoted: week 35, safety follow-up. Doses comprised 300 ug of mutant IDH1 20-mer peptide each, plus topical imiquimod. Astrocytomas found in donors were new, WHO grade 3 or 4, IDH1-mutant and ATRX-lost. This CDR3 is built from 13 residues. The germline V gene has CDR1 KGHSH and CDR2 LQKENI. The ends were cut back, 2 bases at V and 6 bases at J, with 7 bases in the middle. The repertoire was sequenced with immunoSEQ multiplex PCR; TCRdb's copy has only in-frame clones and lacks some. Here the sample spans about 46,000 clones, roughly 92% being singletons. Concerning this clone: Its antigen is not identified.

The chain is built from TRBV18 and TRBJ2-2, with D uncertain. The source material was PBMCs, sampled from a glioma patient whose treatment included an IDH1 peptide vaccine. This receptor was identified in a man in his forties or fifties with glioma. CDR3 sequence: CASSPSRPGELFF. In DNA, the CDR3 is TGTGCCAGCTCACCATCTCGGCCCGGGGAGCTGTTTTTT. The variable domain in full, completed from reference TRBV18 and TRBJ2-2, reads NAGVMQNPRHLVRRRGQEARLRCSPMKGHSHVYWYRQLPEEGLKFMVYLQKENIIDESGMPKERFSAEFPKEGPSILRIQQVVRGDSAAYFCASSPSRPGELFFGEGSRLTVL.